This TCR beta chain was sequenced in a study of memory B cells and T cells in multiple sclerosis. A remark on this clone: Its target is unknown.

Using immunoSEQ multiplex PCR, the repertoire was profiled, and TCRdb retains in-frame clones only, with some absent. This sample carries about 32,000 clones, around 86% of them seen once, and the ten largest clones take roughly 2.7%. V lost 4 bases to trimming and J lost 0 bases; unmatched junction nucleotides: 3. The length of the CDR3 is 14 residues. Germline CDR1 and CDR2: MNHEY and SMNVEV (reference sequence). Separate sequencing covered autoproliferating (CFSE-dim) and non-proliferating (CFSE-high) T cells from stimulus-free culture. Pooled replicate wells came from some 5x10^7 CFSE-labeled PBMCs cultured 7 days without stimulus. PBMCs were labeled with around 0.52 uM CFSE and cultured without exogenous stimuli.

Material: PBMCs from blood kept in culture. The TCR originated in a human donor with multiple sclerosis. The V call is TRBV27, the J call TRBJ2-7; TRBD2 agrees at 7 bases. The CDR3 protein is CASSSAGSSYEQYF. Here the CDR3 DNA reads TGTGCCAGCAGTTCAGCGGGGAGCTCCTACGAGCAGTACTTC.